Following are 27 T cell receptor beta chains from one sample sequenced in a study of CD8 T cells in Susac syndrome. About 0.45 to 1 ug RNA was reverse transcribed with random hexamers. TCRdb analysed the immunoSEQ multiplex PCR reads with MiXCR anew, one entry per CDR3 protein. Of roughly 200,000 distinct CDR3 sequences in the sample, about 95% were seen once. The sequencing input was CD8+ T cells from PBMCs. These receptors were obtained from a human donor with multiple sclerosis.

This rearrangement joins TRBV4-1 to TRBJ2-7; D ambiguous. The CDR3 extends over 16 amino acids. Germline V lookup: CDR1 MGHRA, CDR2 YSYEKL. V was shortened by 0 bases and J by 7 bases, with 19 bases between the two germline ends. The DNA of the CDR3 is TGCGCCAGCAGCCAAGATTCAAAGGACCCCTTAGGGGAGCAGTACTTC. Translating it yields CASSQDSKDPLGEQYF.

The chain carries TRBV4-1 and TRBJ2-7; 8 positions match TRBD2. The CDR3 covers 14 residues. The ends lost 1 base at V and 6 bases at J; junction bases unmatched: 5. Germline V gives CDR1 MGHRA, CDR2 YSYEKL. The CDR3 coding sequence is TGCGCCAGCAGCCAAGCGGGACTAGAGGGCGAGCAGTACTTC. This sequence encodes CASSQAGLEGEQYF.

This clonotype was detected once. V usage is TRBV12-3 or TRBV12-4 and J usage is TRBJ2-7, with D perhaps matching TRBD2 (5 bases). The CDR3 totals 14 residues. The V end was cut by 5 bases, the J end by 0 bases, with 11 bases between. CDR3 DNA: TGTGCCAGCAGTCCGGACTGGATCTCCTACGAGCAGTACTTC. This encodes CASSPDWISYEQYF.

V usage is TRBV30 and J usage is TRBJ2-2, with D perhaps matching TRBD1 or TRBD2 (5 bases each). V was clipped by 1 base and J by 5 bases, with 5 bases between them. This CDR3 spans 12 amino acids. Per the germline V gene, CDR1 is GTSNPN and CDR2 is SVGIG (reference sequence). The CDR3 DNA reads as TGTGCCTGGAGTGGGGGGACCGGGGAGCTGTTTTTT. It is translated as CAWSGGTGELFF.

This rearrangement joins TRBV29-1 to TRBJ2-7; unclear D gene. The CDR3 spans 12 residues. CDR1 and CDR2 (germline): SQVTM, ANQGSEA. V gave up 4 bases and J gave up 6 bases, with 13 bases separating them. The CDR3 coding sequence is TGCAGCGTTGCCCCGGGCTCTGGCGAGCAGTACTTC. This encodes CSVAPGSGEQYF.

This sequence joins TRBV6-1 and TRBJ2-7; D ambiguous. The germline V and J ends were trimmed by 10 bases and 1 base, with 11 bases remaining between them. The CDR3 contains 12 residues. Per germline, CDR1 MNHNS and CDR2 SASEGT. The CDR3 is CATATWSYEQYF. The CDR3 DNA is TGTGCCACCGCGACTTGGTCCTACGAGCAGTACTTC.

This chain connects TRBV27 to TRBJ2-1, with TRBD2 matching 7 bases. The V segment lost 6 bases and the J segment 4 bases; nucleotides outside the gene matches: 6. The CDR3 is made up of 14 amino acids. Germline V gene sequence: CDR1 MNHEY, CDR2 SMNVEV (reference sequence). CDR3 protein: CASSRLAEYNEQFF. The CDR3 coding sequence is TGTGCCAGCAGCAGACTAGCCGAGTACAATGAGCAGTTCTTC.

The gene calls are TRBV9 and TRBJ2-2; D gene uncertain. CDR1 SGDLS and CDR2 YYNGEE come from the germline V gene. V was cut by 0 bases and J by 6 bases, with 6 bases left in between. This CDR3 comprises 13 residues. The CDR3 DNA reads as TGTGCCAGCAGCGTAGCAGGTCCCGGGGAGCTGTTTTTT. Encoded protein: CASSVAGPGELFF.

The chain couples TRBV7-9 to TRBJ1-2, with 7 nucleotides matching TRBD1. This CDR3 spans 13 amino acids. In germline, CDR1 is SEHNR, CDR2 FQNEAQ (reference sequence). V lost 3 bases and J lost 3; bases outside the gene matches: 1. CDR3 loop: CASSLGTDYGYTF. As DNA, the CDR3 is TGTGCCAGCAGCTTGGGGACAGACTATGGCTACACCTTC.

The chain links TRBV9 to TRBJ2-1; 8 nucleotides line up with TRBD2. The CDR3 is 17 amino acids. Trimming cost V 4 bases and J 9 bases; bases outside gene matches: 18. The germline gives CDR1 SGDLS, CDR2 YYNGEE. CDR3 DNA: TGTGCCAGCAGCCCTATCCTGACTAGCGAAGGCATGGGTGAGCAGTTCTTC. Its translation: CASSPILTSEGMGEQFF.

The chain carries TRBV21-1 and TRBJ2-1; TRBD1 reflects the table's D call only, with no check against the DNA. TRBV21-1 is a documented pseudogene. The CDR3 extends over 14 amino acids. The CDR3: CASSKVQGRNEQFF. The CDR3 DNA reads TGTGCCAGCAGCAAAGTACAGGGGCGCAATGAGCAGTTCTTC.

The V gene is TRBV20-1, the J gene TRBJ2-1; possible D gene TRBD1, 5 bases. Germline CDR1 and CDR2: DFQATT and SNEGSKA (reference sequence). CDR3 length: 16 residues. The V gene lost 3 bases and the J gene lost 5 bases, with 20 bases spanning the gap. CDR3 sequence: CSASSRQTPDDNEQFF. CDR3 bases: TGCAGTGCTAGTAGCCGACAGACCCCCGACGACAATGAGCAGTTCTTC.

V and J are TRBV3-1 and TRBJ2-7; 15 bases match TRBD2. V was clipped by 7 bases and J by 7 bases; unmatched bases: 5. The germline gives CDR1 LGHDT, CDR2 YNNKEL (reference sequence). The CDR3 contains 14 residues. This CDR3 is CASTPGLAGGEQYF. Here the CDR3 DNA reads TGTGCCAGCACCCCGGGACTAGCGGGGGGAGAGCAGTACTTC.

The CDR3 DNA sequence: TGTGCCAGCAGCCCCTCCGGGACAGCTGAAGCTTTCTTT. It translates to CASSPSGTAEAFF. The V and J genes are TRBV9 and TRBJ1-1; 7 nucleotides align to TRBD1. The CDR3 extends over 13 amino acids. The germline V gene has CDR1 SGDLS and CDR2 YYNGEE. V gave up 4 bases and J gave up 6 bases; unmatched junction bases: 6. Combining the CDR3 with reference TRBV9 and TRBJ1-1 gives the whole variable domain DSGVTQTPKHLITATGQRVTLRCSPRSGDLSVYWYQQSLDQGLQFLIQYYNGEERAKGNILERFSAQQFPDLHSELNLSSLELGDSALYFCASSPSGTAEAFFGQGTRLTVV.

V gene TRBV5-6 combines with J gene TRBJ2-7, with TRBD1 identical over 11 bases. The CDR3 is made up of 16 amino acids. Germline V gene data show CDR1 as SGHDT and CDR2 as YYEEEE. V was clipped by 0 bases and J by 1 base; unmatched bases: 3. The CDR3 reads CASSLAGTGGSYEQYF. The CDR3 nucleotides read TGTGCCAGCAGCTTGGCCGGGACAGGGGGTTCCTACGAGCAGTACTTC.

This chain joins TRBV28 and TRBJ2-1; TRBD2 matches 7 bases. The CDR3 extends over 15 amino acids. After removal of 3 bases from V and 3 bases from J, the junction contained 5 bases not matched to a gene. Germline CDR1 is MDHEN and CDR2 is SYDVKM. CDR3 loop: CASSFGGSLYNEQFF. The CDR3 bases are TGTGCCAGCAGTTTTGGCGGGAGTCTCTACAATGAGCAGTTCTTC.

CDR3 coding DNA: TGTGCCTGGAGTGGGCAGATAAACGAAGCTTTCTTT. Its translation is CAWSGQINEAFF. The genes are TRBV30 and TRBJ1-1, with unresolved D. CDR1 GTSNPN and CDR2 SVGIG come from the germline V gene (reference sequence). This CDR3 region has 12 residues. V was cut by 1 base and J by 8 bases, with 11 bases left in between.

The CDR3: CSVTPDGNTEAFF. The CDR3 nucleotides are TGCAGCGTTACCCCCGACGGGAACACTGAAGCTTTCTTT. This chain joins TRBV29-1 and TRBJ1-1; D unresolved. V was trimmed by 5 bases and J by 1 base, leaving 11 bases between them. The CDR3 runs 13 residues. Looked up from germline, CDR1 is SQVTM and CDR2 is ANQGSEA.

CDR3: CASSSRLSAHSQFF. The CDR3 DNA follows: TGTGCCAGCAGTTCCCGACTTAGCGCACATTCGCAGTTCTTC. This sequence joins TRBV27 and TRBJ2-1; tentative D call: TRBD2 (5 bases). Looked up from germline, CDR1 is MNHEY and CDR2 is SMNVEV (reference sequence). The V and J ends lost 4 bases and 12 bases respectively, with 19 bases between them. The CDR3 totals 14 residues.

This clonotype was found once. The J gene is TRBJ2-7, the V gene TRBV3-1, with 9 bases aligning to TRBD2. J gave up 5 bases and V 4 bases, and 6 bases lay outside the gene matches. Germline lookup yields CDR1 LGHDT and CDR2 YNNKEL (reference sequence). The length of the CDR3 is 14 residues. CDR3 nucleotide sequence: TGTGCCAGCAGCCTCGCCGGGACTAGCCACGAGCAGTACTTC. It specifies CASSLAGTSHEQYF.

The V gene is TRBV5-6, the J gene TRBJ1-6; D might be TRBD1 (5 bases). From germline, CDR1 is SGHDT and CDR2 YYEEEE. The CDR3 has 18 amino acids. V was trimmed by 1 base and J by 4 bases, leaving 18 bases between them. In DNA, the CDR3 is TGTGCCAGCAGCTTGTTGGACACACGGACGCGATATAATTCACCCCTCCACTTT. It translates to CASSLLDTRTRYNSPLHF.

V usage is TRBV4-1 and J usage is TRBJ2-7; D unclear. Germline loops: CDR1 MGHRA, CDR2 YSYEKL. The CDR3 contains 13 residues. Deletions cut 2 bases from V and 3 bases from J, with 8 bases between. Here the CDR3 DNA reads TGCGCCAGCAGCCAACTAGACGGCTACGAGCAGTACTTC. Its protein is CASSQLDGYEQYF.

The gene calls are TRBV28 and TRBJ1-6; D gene ambiguous. The CDR3 consists of 15 residues. Deletions cut 3 bases from V and 7 bases from J, with 13 bases between. CDR1 MDHEN and CDR2 SYDVKM come from the germline V gene. The CDR3 coding sequence is TGTGCCAGCAGTTTCGGTAGTCCCCGGAATTCACCCCTCCACTTT. Encoded protein: CASSFGSPRNSPLHF.

The genes are TRBV28 and TRBJ1-5; D gene uncertain. Between the trimmed V and J ends, which lost 6 bases and 3 bases, there was a span of 9 bases. The CDR3 runs to 13 residues. CDR1 MDHEN and CDR2 SYDVKM come from the germline V gene. CDR3 sequence: CASSLINNQPQHF. The CDR3 nucleotides read TGTGCCAGCAGCTTGATCAACAATCAGCCCCAGCATTTT.

V gene TRBV7-9 combines with J gene TRBJ1-6; D uncertain. Germline values: CDR1 SEHNR, CDR2 FQNEAQ (reference sequence). V was pared by 3 bases and J by 14 bases, with 8 bases between. CDR3 length: 11 residues. The CDR3 sequence is CASSLGDTLHF. For the CDR3, the DNA is TGTGCCAGCAGCTTGGGTGACACCCTCCACTTT. The entire variable domain, with the rest obtained from reference TRBV7-9 and TRBJ1-6, is as follows: DTGVSQNPRHKITKRGQNVTFRCDPISEHNRLYWYRQTLGQGPEFLTYFQNEAQLEKSRLLSDRFSAERPKGSFSTLEIQRTEQGDSAMYLCASSLGDTLHFGNGTRLTVT.

This rearrangement joins TRBV24-1 to TRBJ1-2; D is uncertain. Germline V CDR1 and CDR2: KGHDR, SFDVKD. The CDR3 runs to 12 residues. V gave up 9 bases and J gave up 13 bases, with 20 bases separating them. The CDR3 region has the DNA TGTGCCACCTCGGGGTCAGACTTCTCTTTCACCTTC. Protein sequence: CATSGSDFSFTF.

The chain carries TRBV5-4 and TRBJ2-7; D possibly matches TRBD1 or TRBD2 (5 bases each). In germline, CDR1 is SGHNT, CDR2 YYREEE (reference sequence). V was shortened by 4 bases and J by 3 bases, with 17 bases between the two germline ends. The CDR3 length is 15 residues. This chain's CDR3 is CASSTDGWGNYEQYF. The CDR3 DNA reads as TGTGCCAGCAGCACAGACGGGTGGGGGAACTACGAGCAGTACTTC.